The clone carrying this T cell receptor beta chain was observed a few times. Its antigen is still unknown. Graves' hyperthyroidism was deemed stable absent ophthalmopathy progression within 18 months. Patients having uncontrolled infection, another autoimmune disease, pregnancy or lactation were not included. It was over 9.5 ml of fresh peripheral blood that supplied the PBMCs. Researchers took RNA transcripts and amplified the TCR beta CDR3 regions from them. The primer set for the first-round RT-PCR of the TCR CDR3 was HTBI. TCRdb reprocessed the multiplex PCR reads with MiXCR, giving one entry per CDR3 protein. The sample lists 300,000 to 450,000 distinct CDR3 sequences, approximately 15% occurring once. This record belongs to a study of T cells in Graves' hyperthyroidism and ophthalmopathy. Findings of the study overall: Ophthalmopathy cases were set apart from stable hyperthyroidism by a 13 V-J model.

The CDR3 has 15 residues. Trimming removed 5 bases at V and 2 bases at J, with 16 bases between. Germline loops: CDR1 LNHDA, CDR2 SQIVND (reference sequence). The chain couples TRBV19 to TRBJ2-7, with D possibly being TRBD1 (6 bases). Sequencing input: blood. This TCR was sampled from a woman aged 25 to 39 with Graves' hyperthyroidism. DNA of the CDR3: TGTGCCAGTAGTTCCCCCGGGACAAAGGCCTACGAGCAGTACTTC. Residues: CASSSPGTKAYEQYF.